This T cell receptor (beta chain) was sequenced in a study of blood T cell repertoires in COVID-19. The germline V gene has CDR1 LNHDA and CDR2 SQIVND (reference sequence). V lost 5 bases to trimming and J lost 3 bases; unmatched junction nucleotides: 8. The CDR3 runs to 16 residues. The table came from immunoSEQ multiplex PCR; TCRdb's copy has only in-frame clones and leaves some out. The table records about 100,000 clones, roughly nine tenths of them present only once. The chain couples TRBV19 to TRBJ2-1; 9 bases match TRBD1. The origin of this receptor is a man aged 45-65 years with acute or convalescent COVID-19. Sequencing input: peripheral blood. CDR3 sequence reads: CASSPTLGQGYNEQFF. The CDR3 bases are TGTGCCAGTAGTCCTACTTTGGGACAGGGCTACAATGAGCAGTTCTTC.